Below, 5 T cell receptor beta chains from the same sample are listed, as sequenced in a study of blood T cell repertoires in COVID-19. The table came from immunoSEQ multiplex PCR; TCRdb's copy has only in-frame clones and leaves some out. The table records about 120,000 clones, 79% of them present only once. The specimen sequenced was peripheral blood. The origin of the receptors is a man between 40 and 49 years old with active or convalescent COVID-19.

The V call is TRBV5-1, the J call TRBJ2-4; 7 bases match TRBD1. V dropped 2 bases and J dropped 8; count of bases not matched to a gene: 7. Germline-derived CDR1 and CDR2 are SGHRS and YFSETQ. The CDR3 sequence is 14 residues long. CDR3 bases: TGCGCCAGCAGCTTTGGACAGGAGTGGGACATTCAGTACTTC. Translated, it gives CASSFGQEWDIQYF.

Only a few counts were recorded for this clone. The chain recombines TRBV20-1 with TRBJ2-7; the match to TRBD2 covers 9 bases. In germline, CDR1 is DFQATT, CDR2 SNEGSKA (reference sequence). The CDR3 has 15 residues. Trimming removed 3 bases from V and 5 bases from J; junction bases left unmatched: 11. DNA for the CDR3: TGCAGTGCTAGTCCGCTAGCGGGGCCTAATCACGAGCAGTACTTC. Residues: CSASPLAGPNHEQYF.

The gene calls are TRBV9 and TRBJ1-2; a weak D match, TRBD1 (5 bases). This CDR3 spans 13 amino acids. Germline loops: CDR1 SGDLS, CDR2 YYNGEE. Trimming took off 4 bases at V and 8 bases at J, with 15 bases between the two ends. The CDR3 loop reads CASSSVHGGGYTF. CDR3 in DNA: TGTGCCAGCAGCTCCGTACATGGGGGGGGCTACACCTTC.

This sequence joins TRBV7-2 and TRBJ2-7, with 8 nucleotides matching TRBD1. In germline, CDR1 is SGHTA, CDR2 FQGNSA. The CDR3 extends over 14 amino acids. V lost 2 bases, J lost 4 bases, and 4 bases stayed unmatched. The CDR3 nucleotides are TGTGCCAGCAGCTTAACGACAGGGGTTTACGAGCAGTACTTC. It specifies CASSLTTGVYEQYF.

The CDR3, as DNA: TGTGCCAGCAGTTACTCGATCCAGCAAGAGACCCAGTACTTC. Protein sequence: CASSYSIQQETQYF. This rearrangement joins TRBV6-5 to TRBJ2-5; D is ambiguous. Germline V CDR1 and CDR2: MNHEY, SVGAGI. This CDR3 is 14 amino acids long. V lost 0 bases, J lost 2 bases, and 7 bases lay in between.